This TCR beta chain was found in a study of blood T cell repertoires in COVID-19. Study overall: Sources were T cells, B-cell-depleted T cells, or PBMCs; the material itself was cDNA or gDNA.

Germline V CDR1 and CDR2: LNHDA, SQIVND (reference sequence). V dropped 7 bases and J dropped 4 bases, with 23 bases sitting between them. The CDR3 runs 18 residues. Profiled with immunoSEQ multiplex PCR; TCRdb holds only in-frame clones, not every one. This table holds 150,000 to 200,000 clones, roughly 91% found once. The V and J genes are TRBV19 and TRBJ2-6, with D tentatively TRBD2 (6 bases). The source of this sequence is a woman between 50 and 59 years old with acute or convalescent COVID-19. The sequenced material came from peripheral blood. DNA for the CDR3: TGTGCCAGTACCGGGGGACGATCCCTCTCCCCCGGGGCCAACGTCCTGACTTTC. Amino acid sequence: CASTGGRSLSPGANVLTF.